The following is a T cell receptor (beta chain) sequence with its context. What it binds is unknown. Some clones are missing from TCRdb's copy, which holds only in-frame ones; the method was immunoSEQ multiplex PCR. The data hold about 140,000 clones, with 80% to 95% observed a single time. The data stem from a study of T cell responses to AZD1222 COVID-19 vaccine. V lost 0 bases and J lost 4; bases outside the gene matches: 4. The V gene's germline CDR1 is SGHRS and CDR2 YFSETQ. The length of the CDR3 is 15 residues. Study-level findings and limits: Breadth and depth of Spike-specific TCRs rose after two AZD1222 doses. Regions left unmutated in variants are reportedly the target of nearly half of spike-specific TCRs. At baseline, seropositivity was found in only six or seven AZD1222 recipients. Among vaccine-associated CD4 TCRs, coverage spanned spike, with dominance at 160-218 and 743-854.

The rearrangement joins TRBV5-1 to TRBJ2-7, with 10 bases fitting TRBD2. The sequence derives from an adult who received the AZD1222 COVID-19 vaccine. The sequencing here drew on peripheral blood, taken 28 days after the second AZD1222 dose. CDR3 nucleotide sequence: TGCGCCAGCAGCTTGGTTCTAGCGGGAGAGTACGAGCAGTACTTC. It yields the protein CASSLVLAGEYEQYF.